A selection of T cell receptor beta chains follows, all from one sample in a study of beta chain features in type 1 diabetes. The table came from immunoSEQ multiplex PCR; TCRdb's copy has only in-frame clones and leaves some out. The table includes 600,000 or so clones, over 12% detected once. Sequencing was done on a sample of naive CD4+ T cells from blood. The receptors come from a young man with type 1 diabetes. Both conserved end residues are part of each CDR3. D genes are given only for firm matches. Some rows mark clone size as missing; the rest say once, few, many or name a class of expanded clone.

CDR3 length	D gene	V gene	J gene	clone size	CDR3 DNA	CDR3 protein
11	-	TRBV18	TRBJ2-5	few	TGTGCCAGCTCACCACGCGAGACCCAGTACTTC	CASSPRETQYF
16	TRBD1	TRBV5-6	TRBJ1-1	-	TGTGCCAGCAGCTTGGGACAGGGGGCTTTGAACACTGAAGCTTTCTTT	CASSLGQGALNTEAFF
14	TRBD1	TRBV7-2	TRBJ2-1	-	TGTGCCAGCATCGGACAGGGGGCGAGGAATGAGCAGTTCTTC	CASIGQGARNEQFF
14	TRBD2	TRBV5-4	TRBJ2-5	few	TGTGCCAGCAGCAAGCGGGGGGGCCCACAGACCCAGTACTTC	CASSKRGGPQTQYF
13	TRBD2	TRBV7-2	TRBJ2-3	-	TGTGCCATTAGCGGGGGGTTCACAGATACGCAGTATTTT	CAISGGFTDTQYF
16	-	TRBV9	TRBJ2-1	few	TGTGCCAGCAGTTACACGGCCGGTAGCTCCTACAATGAGCAGTTCTTC	CASSYTAGSSYNEQFF
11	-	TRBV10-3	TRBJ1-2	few	TGTGCCATCGCCCGGGGGGCTGGCTACACCTTC	CAIARGAGYTF
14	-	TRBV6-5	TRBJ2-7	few	TGTGCCAGCAGTTACGGAGGGCAGGGGGGCGAGCAGTACTTC	CASSYGGQGGEQYF
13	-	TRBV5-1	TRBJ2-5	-	TGCGCCAGCAGCTTCGAGGGAGAAGAGACCCAGTACTTC	CASSFEGEETQYF
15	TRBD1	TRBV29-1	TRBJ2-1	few	TGCAGCGTTGAAGCGGGACAGATGGCCTACAATGAGCAGTTCTTC	CSVEAGQMAYNEQFF
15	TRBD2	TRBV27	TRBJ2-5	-	TGTGCCAGCAGTGTCCTAGCGGGAGCCCAAGAGACCCAGTACTTC	CASSVLAGAQETQYF
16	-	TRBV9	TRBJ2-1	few	TGTGCCAGCAGCGTAGGAGGTACGAGCTCCTACAATGAGCAGTTCTTC	CASSVGGTSSYNEQFF
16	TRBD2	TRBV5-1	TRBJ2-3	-	TGCGCCAGCAGCACCGGACTAGCGGGGGTCACAGATACGCAGTATTTT	CASSTGLAGVTDTQYF
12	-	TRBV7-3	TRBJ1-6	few	TGTGCCAGCAGTGGGGATTTATCACCCCTCCACTTT	CASSGDLSPLHF
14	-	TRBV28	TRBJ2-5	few	TGTGCCAGCAGACGCGGAGGTGGGAGAGAGACCCAGTACTTC	CASRRGGGRETQYF
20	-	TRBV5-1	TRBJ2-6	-	TGCGCCAGCAGCTTATCTGCGAATGTAGTTTTTGGCTCTGGGGCCAACGTCCTGACTTTC	CASSLSANVVFGSGANVLTF
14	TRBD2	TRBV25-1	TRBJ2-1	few	TGTGCCAGCAGTGGAGCGGGGAACTACAATGAGCAGTTCTTC	CASSGAGNYNEQFF
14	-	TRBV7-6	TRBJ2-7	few	TGTGCCAGCAGCATGGACAGTTTTCGCTACGAGCAGTACTTC	CASSMDSFRYEQYF
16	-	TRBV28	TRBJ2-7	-	TGTGCCAGCAGTTTAGCCCCCGACAGGTTAATCTACGAGCAGTACTTC	CASSLAPDRLIYEQYF
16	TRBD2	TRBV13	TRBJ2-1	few	TGTGCCAGCAGCCTACTAGCGAAACCCTCCTACAATGAGCAGTTCTTC	CASSLLAKPSYNEQFF
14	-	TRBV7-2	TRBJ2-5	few	TGTGCCAGCAGCTTAAGTAGGATGGGGGAGACCCAGTACTTC	CASSLSRMGETQYF
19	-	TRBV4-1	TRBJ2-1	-	TGCGCCAGCAGCCAAGAAAGTGGTCAAGCGAAGTTCTCCTACAATGAGCAGTTCTTC	CASSQESGQAKFSYNEQFF
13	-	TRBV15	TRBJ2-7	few	TGTGCCACCAGCCTCGCAGGCGTCTACGAGCAGTACTTC	CATSLAGVYEQYF
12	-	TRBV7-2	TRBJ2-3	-	TGTGCCAGCAGCGGGAGCACAGATACGCAGTATTTT	CASSGSTDTQYF